Listed below are T cell receptor beta chains from one sample, sequenced in a study of T cell changes during pregnancy in multiple sclerosis. Repertoires were generated with immunoSEQ multiplex PCR, while TCRdb's copy carries only in-frame clones and drops some. The sample contains about 41,000 clones, 89% of which appear only once. The sample here was CD4+ T cells from peripheral blood mononuclear cells, taken in the first trimester of pregnancy. The receptor set was obtained from a female donor with multiple sclerosis, enrolled in a pregnancy study. Both conserved end residues are part of each CDR3.

v_call	j_call	cdr3_aa
TRBV5-1	TRBJ2-1	CASSLSLAGYNEQFF
TRBV4-1	TRBJ2-7	CASRPTGNSYEQYF
TRBV5-5	TRBJ1-5	CASSLMTGNQPQHF
TRBV11-2	TRBJ1-4	CASSLLGGPEKLFF
TRBV7-2	TRBJ2-5	CASSPGGAGQETQYF
TRBV7-6	TRBJ2-5	CASSLGTGFETQYF
TRBV28	TRBJ1-2	CASARVGYSDGYTF
TRBV5-1	TRBJ1-1	CASSSLSTGSNTEAFF
TRBV7-2	TRBJ2-7	CASSLGLAGTIYEQYF
TRBV12-5	TRBJ2-2	CASGASGALNTGELFF